Listed here are 28 T cell receptor beta chains from one sample, sequenced in a study of T cell changes during pregnancy in multiple sclerosis. The repertoire was sequenced with immunoSEQ multiplex PCR; TCRdb's copy has only in-frame clones and lacks some. Counted here are roughly 70,000 clones, about nine tenths occurring once; the ten biggest clones make up approximately 1.5%. Sequenced material: peripheral blood, taken in the third trimester of pregnancy. These TCRs come from a female donor with multiple sclerosis, enrolled in a pregnancy study.

This clone was recorded only once. J is TRBJ2-3 and V is TRBV23-1; perhaps TRBD1 as D (5 bases). TRBV23-1 is sorted into the ORF group, with uncertain function. This CDR3 region has 15 residues. V was shortened by 3 bases and J by 1 base, with 11 bases between the two germline ends. The CDR3 nucleotides read TGCGCCAGCAGTCAGGATGGCAGGGGCACAGATACGCAGTATTTT. Translating gives CASSQDGRGTDTQYF.

This sequence joins TRBV21-1 and TRBJ1-5. TRBV21-1 has pseudogene status. This CDR3 has 14 amino acids. CDR3: CASSKWGGDQPQHF. The DNA of the CDR3 is TGTGCCAGCAGCAAATGGGGGGGGGATCAGCCCCAGCATTTT.

On this clone: Germline and junction disagree at one end, which may indicate a read error. This chain joins TRBV11-2 and TRBJ2-7; 7 bases are shared with TRBD1. The CDR3 length is 12 residues. Germline lookup yields CDR1 SGHAT and CDR2 FQNNGV. CDR3 nucleotide sequence: TGTGCCAGCAGCCCGACAGGGTTCCTTGTGCACTTC. Its translation is CASSPTGFLVHF.

J is TRBJ2-5 and V is TRBV18, with TRBD1 matching over 9 bases. The junction had 3 bases not matched to a gene; V was cut back by 2 bases and J by 5 bases. Germline V CDR1 and CDR2: KGHSH, LQKENI. This CDR3 is built from 14 residues. CDR3 amino acids: CASSPTGGAETQYF. DNA for the CDR3: TGTGCCAGCTCACCAACAGGGGGCGCGGAGACCCAGTACTTC.

This clone has only one observation. The junction differs from germline at one of its ends, possibly a read error. Other DNA sequences of this sample code for an identical CDR3. The genes are TRBV7-2 and TRBJ1-5, with 8 positions matching TRBD1. This CDR3 region has 16 residues. Germline V gene data show CDR1 as SGHTA and CDR2 as FQGNSA. CDR3: CASSLVGTGGNQPQHF. CDR3 nucleotide sequence: TGTGCCAGCAGCTTAGTGGGTACAGGGGGGAATCAGCCCCAACATTTT.

This sequence joins TRBV14 and TRBJ2-7, with 11 bases that match TRBD1. Germline V CDR1 and CDR2: SGHDN, FVKESK. CDR3 size: 16 residues. V gave up 6 bases and J gave up 2 bases; unmatched junction bases: 9. CDR3 coding DNA: TGTGCCAGCAGTCCTCTCGGGGACAGGGGGGCCTACGAGCAGTACTTC. Its protein is CASSPLGDRGAYEQYF.

The CDR3 spells CSVSGGSSYNEQFF. The CDR3 region has the DNA TGCAGCGTTAGCGGGGGGAGCTCCTACAATGAGCAGTTCTTC. The chain is built from TRBV29-1 and TRBJ2-1; the match to TRBD2 covers 9 bases. The CDR3 loop spans 14 amino acids. Germline CDR1 SQVTM, CDR2 ANQGSEA. V lost 5 bases to trimming and J lost 0 bases; unmatched junction nucleotides: 2.

The rearrangement uses TRBV10-3 and TRBJ2-7; 7 bases are a match to TRBD1. The junction had 12 bases not matched to a gene; V was cut back by 6 bases and J by 7 bases. Germline assignment: CDR1 ENHRY and CDR2 SYGVKD. This CDR3 is 14 amino acids long. CDR3 protein: CAIRGTDGPGEQYF. CDR3 DNA sequence: TGTGCCATCAGGGGGACAGATGGACCTGGGGAGCAGTACTTC.

V gene TRBV27 combines with J gene TRBJ2-2, with 9 positions matching TRBD1. This CDR3 has 15 amino acids. Germline V gene data show CDR1 as MNHEY and CDR2 as SMNVEV (reference sequence). After removal of 3 bases from V and 5 bases from J, the junction contained 4 bases not matched to a gene. In DNA, the CDR3 is TGTGCCAGCAGTTTTGGGACAGGGAGGACCGGGGAGCTGTTTTTT. Translation: CASSFGTGRTGELFF.

The V call is TRBV25-1, the J call TRBJ2-2; 10 nucleotides agree with TRBD1. The germline V gene has CDR1 MGHDK and CDR2 SYGVNS. J gave up 5 bases and V 3 bases, and 3 bases lay outside the gene matches. The CDR3 has 15 amino acids. CDR3 bases: TGTGCCAGCAGTGAGGGGACAGGGGATACCGGGGAGCTGTTTTTT. Protein: CASSEGTGDTGELFF.

This clone was seen once. The rearrangement joins TRBV5-1 to TRBJ2-5, with 7 positions matching TRBD2. The J segment lost 2 bases and the V segment lost 0 bases, leaving 7 bases of the junction unmatched. Germline V gene lookup returns CDR1 SGHRS and CDR2 YFSETQ. This CDR3 has 16 amino acids. The CDR3 is CASSLAPGGGQETQYF. As DNA, the CDR3 is TGCGCCAGCAGCTTGGCCCCGGGAGGAGGGCAAGAGACCCAGTACTTC. The full variable domain, with the rest looked up from reference TRBV5-1 and TRBJ2-5, is KAGVTQTPRYLIKTRGQQVTLSCSPISGHRSVSWYQQTPGQGLQFLFEYFSETQRNKGNFPGRFSGRQFSNSRSEMNVSTLELGDSALYLCASSLAPGGGQETQYFGPGTRLLVL.

In DNA form, the CDR3 reads TGTGCCAGCAGTGAGCTACAGGGACCGACCTACGAGCAGTACTTC. Its protein is CASSELQGPTYEQYF. The chain joins TRBV6-1 to TRBJ2-7, with a tentative D call TRBD1 (6 bases). The CDR3 contains 15 residues. V was clipped by 3 bases and J by 2 bases, with 14 bases between them. CDR1 and CDR2 from the germline V gene are MNHNS and SASEGT.

This sequence joins TRBV7-7 and TRBJ2-7, with 9 positions matching TRBD1. Germline assignment: CDR1 SSHAT and CDR2 FNYEAQ (reference sequence). V trimming: 6 bases; J trimming: 2 bases; junction bases outside the gene matches: 5. The CDR3 has 14 residues. The CDR3 DNA follows: TGTGCCAGCAGTCCCGGGACAGGGCCCTACGAGCAGTACTTC. It translates to CASSPGTGPYEQYF.

V gene TRBV12-5 combines with J gene TRBJ2-1, with D possibly matching TRBD1 (5 bases). The length of the CDR3 is 16 residues. The V end lost 5 bases, the J end lost 8 bases, and 22 bases lay between the germline ends. Germline V lookup: CDR1 LGHNT, CDR2 FRNRAP. CDR3 in DNA: TGTGCTAGTGGTCCCCCTGTTGCAGGGCTTTGGGATGAGCAGTTCTTC. Translation: CASGPPVAGLWDEQFF.

The chain recombines TRBV2 with TRBJ2-7, with D possibly TRBD1 on 6 matching bases. Germline V gives CDR1 SNHLY, CDR2 FYNNEI. V was trimmed by 4 bases and J by 5 bases, leaving 21 bases between them. CDR3 size: 16 residues. The CDR3 spells CASSGRTVPLGNEQYF. The CDR3, as DNA: TGTGCCAGCAGTGGACGGACAGTGCCCTTGGGAAACGAGCAGTACTTC.

The chain recombines TRBV29-1 with TRBJ2-5; possible D gene TRBD2, 7 bases. The V and J ends lost 2 bases and 5 bases respectively, with 12 bases between them. The V gene's germline CDR1 is SQVTM and CDR2 ANQGSEA. The length of the CDR3 is 13 residues. CDR3 protein: CSVEWGGAETQYF. Written as DNA, the CDR3 is TGCAGCGTTGAATGGGGGGGCGCTGAGACCCAGTACTTC.

J is TRBJ1-2 and V is TRBV10-3; D remains ambiguous. The CDR3 runs 14 residues. The V gene lost 6 bases and the J gene lost 0 bases, with 11 bases spanning the gap. Per the germline V gene, CDR1 is ENHRY and CDR2 is SYGVKD. CDR3 DNA sequence: TGTGCCATCAGCAGTGAGGCTGCTAACTATGGCTACACCTTC. Amino acid sequence: CAISSEAANYGYTF.

V is TRBV6-5 and J is TRBJ2-1, with D maybe TRBD2 (6 bases). Trimming took 0 bases from V and 5 from J, leaving 11 bases between them. CDR3 length equals 15 residues. Per germline, CDR1 MNHEY and CDR2 SVGAGI. CDR3 DNA: TGTGCCAGCAGTTACTCTCGGGGGTCCCACAATGAGCAGTTCTTC. It specifies CASSYSRGSHNEQFF.

The V and J genes are TRBV7-8 and TRBJ2-5; weak D call: TRBD2 (7 bases). V lost 3 bases and J lost 5, with 19 bases in between. The CDR3 is 16 amino acids. Germline CDR1 is SGHVS and CDR2 is FQNEAQ. CDR3 protein: CASSFPMGAGEETQYF. DNA of the CDR3: TGTGCCAGCAGCTTTCCTATGGGGGCGGGAGAGGAGACCCAGTACTTC.

The chain combines TRBV9 with TRBJ2-3, with D perhaps TRBD2 (6 bases). The CDR3 is 15 amino acids. Germline CDR1 SGDLS, CDR2 YYNGEE. Trimming took off 3 bases at V and 2 bases at J, with 13 bases between the two ends. The CDR3 nucleotides read TGTGCCAGCAGCGGCCGGGACTCCCACACAGATACGCAGTATTTT. Protein sequence: CASSGRDSHTDTQYF.

The rearrangement links TRBV5-1 to TRBJ2-7; D remains ambiguous. Trimming shortened V by 1 base and J by 2 bases, and 7 bases separated the two germline ends. Looked up from germline, CDR1 is SGHRS and CDR2 is YFSETQ. The CDR3 is made up of 13 amino acids. The CDR3, as DNA: TGCGCCAGCAGCTTGCAGGATACCTACGAGCAGTACTTC. Translation: CASSLQDTYEQYF. Based on the CDR3 plus reference TRBV5-1 and TRBJ2-7, the full variable domain is KAGVTQTPRYLIKTRGQQVTLSCSPISGHRSVSWYQQTPGQGLQFLFEYFSETQRNKGNFPGRFSGRQFSNSRSEMNVSTLELGDSALYLCASSLQDTYEQYFGPGTRLTVT.

The count of this clone is one. The chain links TRBV7-2 to TRBJ2-5; 12 bases fit TRBD2. The CDR3 loop spans 15 amino acids. The germline gives CDR1 SGHTA, CDR2 FQGNSA. The V segment lost 4 bases and the J segment 4 bases; nucleotides outside the gene matches: 4. This CDR3 reads CASSSTSGRLETQYF. CDR3 DNA sequence: TGTGCCAGCAGCTCTACTAGCGGGAGGCTAGAGACCCAGTACTTC.

The chain has TRBV28 and TRBJ1-2, with D perhaps matching TRBD1 (6 bases). Germline CDR1 and CDR2: MDHEN and SYDVKM. The V gene lost 5 bases and the J gene lost 3 bases, with 13 bases spanning the gap. The CDR3 has 14 residues. The CDR3 reads CASSTLDRYYGYTF. CDR3 nucleotide sequence: TGTGCCAGCAGTACTCTGGACAGATACTATGGCTACACCTTC.

This sequence joins TRBV12-5 and TRBJ1-3; TRBD1 aligns across 9 bases. The CDR3 has 17 amino acids. Trimming cost V 0 bases and J 4 bases; bases outside gene matches: 7. CDR1 is LGHNT and CDR2 is FRNRAP in the germline V gene. CDR3 loop: CASGLVLGQGNGNTIYF. The CDR3 coding sequence is TGTGCTAGTGGTTTGGTACTCGGACAGGGGAACGGAAACACCATATATTTT.

The chain uses TRBV2 and TRBJ2-3, with TRBD2 matching over 7 bases. There are 19 residues in the CDR3. Germline assignment: CDR1 SNHLY and CDR2 FYNNEI. Losses at the gene ends were 0 bases for V and 2 bases for J; bases not matched to a gene: 14. CDR3 DNA: TGTGCCAGCAGTGAAGCGCTGGCGGGAGTTACTGGGCCCACAGATACGCAGTATTTT. Residues: CASSEALAGVTGPTDTQYF.

The genes are TRBV27 and TRBJ2-7; possible D gene TRBD1, 6 bases. The germline V gene encodes CDR1 MNHEY and CDR2 SMNVEV (reference sequence). CDR3 length: 15 residues. The V end lost 0 bases, the J end lost 5 bases, and 14 bases lay between the germline ends. The CDR3 spells CASSLSVGTRHEQYF. Written as DNA, the CDR3 is TGTGCCAGCAGTTTATCCGTCGGGACACGCCACGAGCAGTACTTC.

CDR3 coding DNA: TGTGCCAGTACCGAGAGCAGGACAGGTGAAAAACTGTTTTTT. Its protein is CASTESRTGEKLFF. V gene TRBV19 combines with J gene TRBJ1-4, with TRBD1 matching 7 bases. After removal of 7 bases from V and 7 bases from J, the junction contained 9 bases not matched to a gene. Germline V gene data show CDR1 as LNHDA and CDR2 as SQIVND (reference sequence). The CDR3 has 14 residues. Looking up the rest from reference TRBV19 and TRBJ1-4 gives the full variable domain: DGGITQSPKYLFRKEGQNVTLSCEQNLNHDAMYWYRQDPGQGLRLIYYSQIVNDFQKGDIAEGYSVSREKKESFPLTVTSAQKNPTAFYLCASTESRTGEKLFFGSGTQLSVL.

This chain connects TRBV6-1 to TRBJ2-5; 7 bases are a match to TRBD1. Unmatched junction bases numbered 5, after V lost 5 bases and J lost 5 bases. The V gene's germline CDR1 is MNHNS and CDR2 SASEGT. The CDR3 has 13 amino acids. The CDR3 DNA follows: TGTGCCAGCAGTCGACAGGGTACGGAGACCCAGTACTTC. This sequence encodes CASSRQGTETQYF.